The sequence of this T cell receptor (beta chain) was determined in a study of T cell responses to AZD1222 COVID-19 vaccine. As to this clone: Antigen specificity is unknown.

The method was immunoSEQ multiplex PCR; TCRdb's version includes in-frame clones alone and lacks a portion of them. This sample has over 150,000 clones; 88% occur once, and the top ten carry 9.5% to 13%. Study findings and constraints: In a largely white British group with more females than males, clonal diversity was possibly underestimated. With dominance at 160-218 and 743-854, vaccine-associated CD4 TCRs spanned spike. Reportedly, nearly half the spike-specific TCRs target unmutated variant regions.

Pooling was applied to second doses at about 4 or about 12 weeks. The specimen was peripheral blood, collected 28 days after the second AZD1222 dose. This sequence originates from an adult who received the AZD1222 COVID-19 vaccine.

The CDR3 region has the DNA TGTGCCAGTACAGCGAACACCGGGGAGCTGTTTTTT. Translation gives CASTANTGELFF. V gene TRBV19 combines with J gene TRBJ2-2, with no clear D. Germline V gives CDR1 LNHDA, CDR2 SQIVND (reference sequence). The CDR3 sequence is 12 residues long. Trimming took 7 bases from V and 0 from J, leaving 3 bases between them. Complete variable domain (other parts from reference TRBV19 and TRBJ2-2): DGGITQSPKYLFRKEGQNVTLSCEQNLNHDAMYWYRQDPGQGLRLIYYSQIVNDFQKGDIAEGYSVSREKKESFPLTVTSAQKNPTAFYLCASTANTGELFFGEGSRLTVL.